This T cell receptor (beta chain) was found in a study of shared clonotypes between healthy human individuals. Profiled with immunoSEQ multiplex PCR; TCRdb holds only in-frame clones, not every one. The sample has a few million clones, under 95% seen once. CDR1 MNHEY and CDR2 SMNVEV come from the germline V gene (reference sequence). The CDR3 totals 16 residues. The ends were cut back, 1 base at V and 5 bases at J, with 17 bases in the middle. The gene calls are TRBV27 and TRBJ1-2; tentative D call: TRBD1 (5 bases). This TCR came from a man younger than 35 in good health. Some clones in this sample may be carry-over from other donors' samples. The sample taken for sequencing was naive CD4+ T cells from PBMCs. This sample's subset: CD45RA+ positively selected. CDR3 coding DNA: TGTGCCAGCAGTTTATACCCAGGGAGCCTTCGTTATGGCTACACCTTC. It codes for CASSLYPGSLRYGYTF.